Given below is one T cell receptor (beta chain) in context. This entry is derived from a study of blood T cell repertoires in COVID-19. Method: immunoSEQ multiplex PCR; TCRdb's copy keeps in-frame clones and lacks some. The top ten hold about 5% of the sample, which has about 280,000 clones, around 84% seen once. The age range of participants was about 18 to 100 years, with residence in approximately 25 US areas. V was pared by 7 bases and J by 3 bases, with 24 bases between. The germline gives CDR1 KGHDR, CDR2 SFDVKD. The CDR3 length is 18 residues. This sequence joins TRBV24-1 and TRBJ1-3, with D tentatively TRBD1 (5 bases). The receptor was derived from a man in his forties who had been exposed to COVID-19. Sequencing was carried out using PBMCs or T cells enriched from blood (not recorded which). As DNA, the CDR3 is TGTGCCACCAGCCACAGGAATATCCTCGCGAAAAGTGGAAACACCATATATTTT. This translates into CATSHRNILAKSGNTIYF.